This entry lists 21 T cell receptor beta chains sequenced from one sample in a study of cytomegalovirus exposure and HLA in healthy donors. Primers for the PCR totalled 60 Vbeta and 13 Jbeta. The repertoire was sequenced with immunoSEQ multiplex PCR; TCRdb's copy has only in-frame clones and lacks some. The sample gives roughly 100,000 clones, just under 80% of which show up once; about 5.3% is in the top ten. The sequencing input was PBMCs. The receptors were sampled from a male donor in good health and CMV-seronegative.

In its sample, this clone was seen once. This chain uses TRBV19 with TRBJ2-3; possible D gene TRBD2, 6 bases. Trimming pared 3 bases from V and 2 bases from J, leaving 9 bases between. This CDR3 has 14 amino acids. Germline lookup yields CDR1 LNHDA and CDR2 SQIVND (reference sequence). CDR3 sequence reads: CASSIQGLTDTQYF. In nucleotides, the CDR3 is TGTGCCAGTAGTATCCAGGGACTCACAGATACGCAGTATTTT.

The rearrangement joins TRBV28 to TRBJ2-1; 9 bases agree with TRBD1. This CDR3 contains 15 residues. The V and J ends lost 4 bases and 6 bases, in that order; junction bases with no gene match: 7. In germline, CDR1 is MDHEN, CDR2 SYDVKM. The CDR3 sequence is CASSSTGTGSNEQFF. DNA of the CDR3: TGTGCCAGCAGTTCTACCGGGACAGGGTCCAATGAGCAGTTCTTC.

The rearrangement links TRBV23-1 to TRBJ2-5; tentative D call: TRBD2 (6 bases). The better agreement between TRBJ2-7 and the DNA end casts doubt on the J call. TRBV23-1 counts as an open reading frame of uncertain function. This CDR3 has 14 amino acids. The CDR3 protein is CASSSSAPSYEQYF. CDR3 sequence (DNA): TGCGCCAGCAGTTCTAGCGCGCCCTCCTACGAGCAGTACTTC.

This chain connects TRBV11-3 to TRBJ2-1; 14 bases line up with TRBD2. This CDR3 contains 17 residues. The junction had 9 bases not matched to a gene; V was cut back by 5 bases and J by 6 bases. Germline-derived CDR1 and CDR2 are SGHNT and YENEEA. The CDR3 DNA sequence: TGTGCCAGCAGCAGGGGACTAGCGGGAGTTTTCCCCAATGAGCAGTTCTTC. It codes for CASSRGLAGVFPNEQFF.

V is TRBV9 and J is TRBJ2-7, with D possibly TRBD1 on 6 matching bases. The CDR3 extends over 16 amino acids. Germline loops: CDR1 SGDLS, CDR2 YYNGEE. V lost 4 bases, J lost 2 bases, and 19 bases lay in between. Here the CDR3 DNA reads TGTGCCAGCAGCCCAAGAACAGGGAACTTAACCTACGAGCAGTACTTC. Its translation: CASSPRTGNLTYEQYF.

The chain has TRBV25-1 and TRBJ2-4, with 8 bases matching TRBD1. The CDR3 runs 18 residues. Germline CDR1 MGHDK, CDR2 SYGVNS. Trimming removed 3 bases from V and 3 bases from J; junction bases left unmatched: 13. The CDR3 sequence: CASSEGRGRYEDKNIQYF. The DNA for the CDR3 is TGTGCCAGCAGTGAGGGCAGGGGGCGGTATGAGGACAAAAACATTCAGTACTTC. The full variable domain, its missing parts supplied by reference TRBV25-1 and TRBJ2-4, is EADIYQTPRYLVIGTGKKITLECSQTMGHDKMYWYQQDPGMELHLIHYSYGVNSTEKGDLSSESTVSRIRTEHFPLTLESARPSHTSQYLCASSEGRGRYEDKNIQYFGAGTRLSVL.

The V call is TRBV10-3, the J call TRBJ2-7, with 11 nucleotides matching TRBD2. Germline V CDR1 and CDR2: ENHRY, SYGVKD. The CDR3 loop spans 18 amino acids. The V gene end was trimmed by 4 bases and the J gene end by 1 base; junction bases not matched to a gene: 12. This CDR3 reads CAISGPVATSGKSYEQYF. The CDR3 nucleotides read TGTGCCATCAGTGGGCCCGTCGCGACTAGCGGGAAATCCTACGAGCAGTACTTC.

This chain uses TRBV25-1 with TRBJ2-4, with 9 positions matching TRBD2. Trimming took 1 base from V and 6 from J; bases not matched to a gene: 7. This CDR3 has 16 residues. In germline, CDR1 is MGHDK, CDR2 SYGVNS. This CDR3 reads CASSEWGGRAGNIQYF. CDR3 coding DNA: TGTGCCAGCAGTGAATGGGGCGGGAGGGCCGGAAACATTCAGTACTTC.

V is TRBV13 and J is TRBJ1-2; a weak D match, TRBD1 (5 bases). Germline lookup yields CDR1 PRHDT and CDR2 FYEKMQ (reference sequence). V was trimmed by 4 bases and J by 4 bases, leaving 13 bases between them. The CDR3 runs 14 residues. The CDR3 coding sequence is TGTGCCAGCAGCTCCTTACAGGCTTTCTATGGCTACACCTTC. This codes for CASSSLQAFYGYTF.

CDR3 region: CASSPGQDPPYEQYF. The CDR3 DNA reads as TGTGCCAGCTCACCAGGACAGGATCCCCCCTACGAGCAGTACTTC. This sequence joins TRBV18 and TRBJ2-7, with 7 bases aligning to TRBD1. The V and J ends lost 2 bases and 2 bases, in that order; junction bases with no gene match: 6. CDR1 and CDR2 (germline): KGHSH, LQKENI. The CDR3 has 15 residues.

Concerning this clone: The sample holds other DNA sequences that translate to the same CDR3. V is TRBV5-1 and J is TRBJ2-7, with D possibly matching TRBD2 (6 bases). The germline gives CDR1 SGHRS, CDR2 YFSETQ. The CDR3 runs to 14 residues. The V and J ends lost 2 bases and 2 bases respectively, with 11 bases between them. CDR3 region: CASSLTGATYEQYF. In nucleotides, the CDR3 is TGCGCCAGCAGCTTAACGGGAGCAACCTACGAGCAGTACTTC.

The V gene is TRBV14, the J gene TRBJ2-5; D gene uncertain. The ends were cut back, 3 bases at V and 5 bases at J, with 7 bases in the middle. From germline, CDR1 is SGHDN and CDR2 FVKESK. CDR3 length: 12 residues. CDR3 DNA sequence: TGTGCCAGCAGCCACCCCTCGGAGACCCAGTACTTC. It translates to CASSHPSETQYF.

V and J are TRBV29-1 and TRBJ2-2, with TRBD1 as a possible D gene (5 bases). V lost 2 bases and J 6 bases, leaving 10 bases between the germline ends. Germline values: CDR1 SQVTM, CDR2 ANQGSEA. The length of the CDR3 is 13 residues. CDR3 sequence (DNA): TGCAGCGTTGAAAAAGGGGTGGCCGGGGAGCTGTTTTTT. It is translated as CSVEKGVAGELFF.

V is TRBV12-5 and J is TRBJ2-3; D might be TRBD1 (6 bases). Trimming pared 2 bases from V and 9 bases from J, leaving 9 bases between. The CDR3 has 12 amino acids. Germline V gene sequence: CDR1 LGHNT, CDR2 FRNRAP. The DNA of the CDR3 is TGTGCTAGTGGTTTGCAGGGGTGGACGCAGTATTTT. Its protein is CASGLQGWTQYF.

V and J are TRBV29-1 and TRBJ2-3, with D hard to call. V gave up 4 bases and J gave up 1 base, with 6 bases separating them. This CDR3 spans 12 amino acids. CDR1 and CDR2 from the germline V gene are SQVTM and ANQGSEA. This CDR3 reads CSVVQGTDTQYF. The CDR3 DNA sequence: TGCAGCGTTGTGCAGGGCACAGATACGCAGTATTTT.

The genes are TRBV12-5 and TRBJ1-1, with a weak D call TRBD1 (5 bases). V was cut by 1 base and J by 2 bases, with 11 bases left in between. This CDR3 is built from 15 residues. The germline V gene encodes CDR1 LGHNT and CDR2 FRNRAP. DNA for the CDR3: TGTGCTAGTGGTTTGGGAGAGACAGACAACACTGAAGCTTTCTTT. It specifies CASGLGETDNTEAFF.

This chain joins TRBV5-8 and TRBJ2-7, with TRBD1 matching over 8 bases. V shed 0 bases, J shed 5 bases, and the junction held 4 bases outside the gene matches. This CDR3 spans 14 amino acids. The germline V gene has CDR1 SGHTS and CDR2 YDEGEE. The DNA of the CDR3 is TGTGCCAGCAGCTTGGCAGGGGGCAGAAACGAGCAGTACTTC. This encodes CASSLAGGRNEQYF.

For the CDR3, the DNA is TGCGCCAGCAGCTTAGGGACTAGCGGTCCTCTCCGAGATGAGCAGTACTTC. It codes for CASSLGTSGPLRDEQYF. The chain couples TRBV5-1 to TRBJ2-7; 11 bases are a match to TRBD2. Germline CDR1 SGHRS, CDR2 YFSETQ. V shed 2 bases and J 7 bases; nucleotides not matched to a gene: 14. CDR3 length equals 17 residues. Using reference TRBV5-1 and TRBJ2-7 for the parts outside the CDR3, the full variable domain is KAGVTQTPRYLIKTRGQQVTLSCSPISGHRSVSWYQQTPGQGLQFLFEYFSETQRNKGNFPGRFSGRQFSNSRSEMNVSTLELGDSALYLCASSLGTSGPLRDEQYFGPGTRLTVT.

This clone has a single count. This chain links TRBV4-1 with TRBJ2-1; 9 bases align to TRBD2. This CDR3 is built from 17 residues. Germline CDR1 and CDR2: MGHRA and YSYEKL. V shed 0 bases, J shed 7 bases, and the junction held 10 bases outside the gene matches. The CDR3 sequence: CASSQDIAGAAGNEQFF. Here the CDR3 DNA reads TGCGCCAGCAGCCAAGACATAGCGGGGGCGGCGGGGAATGAGCAGTTCTTC.

This clone has a single count. The J gene is TRBJ1-4, the V gene TRBV6-5; a weak D match, TRBD1 (6 bases). CDR1 and CDR2 from the germline V gene are MNHEY and SVGAGI. Between the trimmed V and J ends, which lost 6 bases and 4 bases, there was a span of 15 bases. The CDR3 runs to 15 residues. In DNA form, the CDR3 reads TGTGCCAGCAGGAGGGGGTTAATGCATAATGAAAAACTGTTTTTT. Its protein product is CASRRGLMHNEKLFF.

In this sample, this clone turned up a few times. The chain employs TRBV10-1 and TRBJ2-1; D possibly corresponds to TRBD1 (8 bases). The germline V gene encodes CDR1 WNHNN and CDR2 SYGVQD (reference sequence). This CDR3 has 15 amino acids. V lost 5 bases to trimming and J lost 5 bases, with 16 bases between them. The CDR3 here is CASSLGGGQDNEQFF. The CDR3 nucleotides are TGCGCCAGCAGTTTAGGGGGGGGACAGGACAATGAGCAGTTCTTC.